These T cell receptor beta chains were read from a single sample in a study of OX40 agonist ivuxolimab in advanced cancers. The assay was immunoSEQ multiplex PCR, and TCRdb's table has in-frame clones only and misses some. The repertoire holds 150,000 to 170,000 clones, with approximately 94% as singletons. Source: CD4+ or CD8+ T cells sorted from blood, taken in a trial of the OX40 agonist ivuxolimab. The origin of the receptors is an adult with an advanced solid tumor such as melanoma, head and neck, liver or kidney cancer. The CDR3 runs from the conserved cysteine through the conserved F or W. Fields, in order: V gene, J gene, CDR3 protein.

TRBV29-1	TRBJ2-3	CSVKGRATDTQYF
TRBV6-5	TRBJ1-1	CASSFDRGDEAFF
TRBV29-1	TRBJ1-1	CSVEKRMNTEAFF
TRBV7-2	TRBJ1-5	CASSLWGLRQPQHF
TRBV11-2	TRBJ1-2	CASSLPSYRGYYGYTF
TRBV5-6	TRBJ2-3	CASSLASYTDTQYF
TRBV2	TRBJ1-6	CASSEEYSPLHF
TRBV25-1	TRBJ2-7	CASSSPGWYEQYF
TRBV29-1	TRBJ2-5	CSVEGLRQETQYF
TRBV27	TRBJ2-3	CASRSVSTDTQYF
TRBV10-3	TRBJ2-5	CAISHGQPETQYF
TRBV28	TRBJ2-2	CASSLAGGGSGELFF
TRBV6-5	TRBJ1-2	CASSQTGIGYTF
TRBV11-2	TRBJ1-4	CASSLAGTTNEKLFF
TRBV10-2	TRBJ2-3	CASSEEGQGWGGAATDTQYF
TRBV4-2	TRBJ2-6	CASSQDHGRTSGANVLTF
TRBV28	TRBJ2-7	CASSLGQVYYEQYF
TRBV11-3	TRBJ2-5	CASSQGQGTRETQYF
TRBV6-6	TRBJ1-2	CASSYSAGGDYGYTF
TRBV4-1	TRBJ1-4	CASSPTGYPGNEKLFF
TRBV7-2	TRBJ2-3	CASSLGVWGTHTDTQYF
TRBV5-1	TRBJ2-5	CASSFGGQETQYF
TRBV7-8	TRBJ1-1	CASSSSGGGETEAFF
TRBV19	TRBJ1-5	CASSIDGRGGNQPQHF
TRBV7-2	TRBJ1-6	CASSNRQGTPLHF
TRBV6-7	TRBJ1-2	CASSYLTPGQGDYGYTF
TRBV10-3	TRBJ1-1	CASSLRARGDTEAFF
TRBV19	TRBJ2-3	CASSIPAAQPYF
TRBV10-3	TRBJ1-2	CAISERGTFYGYTF
TRBV4-3	TRBJ1-5	CASSQDGGQGNQPQHF
TRBV5-1	TRBJ2-1	CASSLLQANNEQFF
TRBV11-3	TRBJ2-2	CASSSKGGQGTGELFF
TRBV20-1	TRBJ2-7	CSAASYEQYF
TRBV7-9	TRBJ2-7	CASSLAPGREQYF
TRBV6-6	TRBJ2-7	CASSYSTGREQYF
TRBV29-1	TRBJ2-6	CSDSGLRSSGANVLTF
TRBV5-1	TRBJ2-3	CASSLELAGADTQYF
TRBV5-5	TRBJ1-2	CASSLVGGQLGSGYTF
TRBV27	TRBJ2-7	CASSLQGIGYEQYF
TRBV6-5	TRBJ1-2	CASRPDRGDYTF
TRBV9	TRBJ1-1	CASSDAIGARIRVDTEAFF
TRBV19	TRBJ2-5	CASRQDPGETQYF
TRBV28	TRBJ1-2	CASRSGQPNYGYTF
TRBV6-6	TRBJ2-7	CASSYSRGIPYEQYF
TRBV28	TRBJ1-2	CASSYNPGTGMVGYTF
TRBV4-2	TRBJ2-1	CASSQSGGSGDNEQFF